This T cell receptor (beta chain) was profiled in a study of blood T cell repertoires in COVID-19. About the study: Both acute and convalescent COVID-19 samples were obtained from the United States, Italy and Spain. PBMCs, B-cell-depleted T cells, or T cells were the source of the cDNA or gDNA that made up the material.

This clone was seen more than once but under ten times. The V and J ends lost 2 bases and 8 bases respectively, with 15 bases between them. The V gene's germline CDR1 is MNHNY and CDR2 SVGAGI (reference sequence). The CDR3 contains 15 residues. Original data processing: Estimated nucleated cell counts came from reference gene primer amplification. Sequencing used immunoSEQ multiplex PCR; TCRdb keeps in-frame clones, though not all of them. V and J calls and clone size are as listed in that table; D and trimming were resolved from the DNA. This table has some 7,600 clones, roughly 88% appearing once. This chain uses TRBV6-6 with TRBJ1-4; weak D call: TRBD1 (5 bases). The TCR was taken from a human donor in a cohort sampled during active COVID-19. The sample consisted of peripheral blood. CDR3 bases: TGTGCCAGCAGTTACGTCCGGGGGATGCGGGAAAAACTGTTTTTT. Protein: CASSYVRGMREKLFF.